The 10 T cell receptor beta chains below were found in one sample sequenced in a study of T cells in Graves' hyperthyroidism and ophthalmopathy. Amplified regions were TCR beta CDR3 sequences from RNA transcripts. During a first-round RT-PCR of the TCR CDR3, the HTBI primer set was used. TCRdb fed the multiplex PCR reads into MiXCR, producing one record per CDR3 protein. The table has some 800,000 distinct CDR3 sequences, 38% seen once. Sequencing used blood. Source of these receptors: a man younger than 30 with Graves' hyperthyroidism.

The genes are TRBV2 and TRBJ1-4, with a tentative D call TRBD1 (5 bases). The germline V gene encodes CDR1 SNHLY and CDR2 FYNNEI. The germline V and J ends were trimmed by 6 bases and 3 bases, with 14 bases remaining between them. The CDR3 consists of 15 residues. The CDR3 loop reads CASRGTIAANEKLFF. For the CDR3, the DNA is TGTGCCAGCAGAGGGACTATCGCGGCTAATGAAAAACTGTTTTTT.

Many counts were recorded for this clonotype. The genes are TRBV25-1 and TRBJ2-7; possible D gene TRBD1, 7 bases. There are 17 residues in the CDR3. With 3 bases removed from V and 1 base from J, the gap between germline ends came to 19 bases. Germline values: CDR1 MGHDK, CDR2 SYGVNS. CDR3: CASSDQGGRVLSYEQYF. In DNA, the CDR3 is TGTGCCAGCAGTGACCAGGGGGGCAGGGTCCTTTCCTACGAGCAGTACTTC.

This clonotype was recorded a few times. The V call is TRBV4-1, the J call TRBJ1-2; a possible D gene is TRBD1 (5 bases). With 4 bases removed from V and 3 bases from J, the gap between germline ends came to 12 bases. The CDR3 length is 14 residues. Looked up from germline, CDR1 is MGHRA and CDR2 is YSYEKL. The CDR3 loop reads CASSPETGDYGYTF. Written as DNA, the CDR3 is TGCGCCAGCAGCCCAGAGACGGGGGACTATGGCTACACCTTC.

Ten or more counts support this clonotype. The V call is TRBV2, the J call TRBJ1-1; a possible D gene is TRBD1 (6 bases). The CDR3 has 13 residues. Germline V gene lookup returns CDR1 SNHLY and CDR2 FYNNEI. V lost 6 bases to trimming and J lost 4 bases, with 12 bases between them. The CDR3 DNA reads TGTGCCAGCAGCCAACAGGGAGGCACTGAAGCTTTCTTT. Encoded protein: CASSQQGGTEAFF.

The chain links TRBV4-1 to TRBJ1-1; D might be TRBD1 (5 bases). V lost 8 bases to trimming and J lost 1 base, with 17 bases between them. The germline CDR1 and CDR2 sequences are MGHRA and YSYEKL. CDR3 size: 15 residues. For the CDR3, the DNA is TGCGCCAGCGAACAAGGTTTGACAGCGAACACTGAAGCTTTCTTT. Encoded protein: CASEQGLTANTEAFF.

The chain has TRBV7-6 and TRBJ2-2; D might be TRBD1 or TRBD2, each matching 5 bases. The CDR3 is 16 amino acids. The V gene's germline CDR1 is SGHVS and CDR2 FNYEAQ. V was cut by 5 bases and J by 1 base, with 14 bases left in between. CDR3 protein: CASSLMGTENTGELFF. The DNA for the CDR3 is TGTGCCAGCAGCCTTATGGGGACGGAGAACACCGGGGAGCTGTTTTTT.

This clonotype was seen ten or more times. The chain is built from TRBV6-5 and TRBJ1-2; D possibly corresponds to TRBD1 (5 bases). CDR1 is MNHEY, CDR2 SVGAGI, per germline. Between the trimmed V and J ends, which lost 2 bases and 6 bases, there was a span of 10 bases. CDR3 length: 13 amino acids. CDR3 protein: CASSYTPGDGYTF. CDR3 coding DNA: TGTGCCAGCAGTTACACGCCGGGGGATGGCTACACCTTC.

This chain's CDR3 is CASSQDIKAGANVLTF. The CDR3 nucleotides read TGTGCCAGCAGCCAAGATATTAAGGCTGGGGCCAACGTCCTGACTTTC. V and J are TRBV4-2 and TRBJ2-6; D not resolved. The V gene's germline CDR1 is LGHNA and CDR2 YNFKEQ. The V end lost 0 bases, the J end lost 2 bases, and 8 bases lay between the germline ends. The CDR3 has 16 residues.

This clonotype came up many times. The gene calls are TRBV10-3 and TRBJ1-3; D not resolved. CDR1 and CDR2 (germline): ENHRY, SYGVKD. V was cut by 3 bases and J by 1 base, with 7 bases left in between. The length of the CDR3 is 14 residues. The CDR3, as DNA: TGTGCCATCAGTGAAAGGGATTCTGGAAACACCATATATTTT. This codes for CAISERDSGNTIYF.

The chain has TRBV2 and TRBJ1-5; no clear D gene. The CDR3 is 13 residues long. CDR1 is SNHLY, CDR2 FYNNEI, per germline. CDR3 sequence (DNA): TGTGCTAGAGAAACCGTCTTTGATCAGCCCCAGCATTTT. Residues: CARETVFDQPQHF. Complete variable domain (other parts from reference TRBV2 and TRBJ1-5): EPEVTQTPSHQVTQMGQEVILRCVPISNHLYFYWYRQILGQKVEFLVSFYNNEISEKSEIFDDQFSVERPDGSNFTLKIRSTKLEDSAMYFCARETVFDQPQHFGDGTRLSIL.